Each of the 25 T cell receptor beta chains below was sequenced from the same sample in a study of CD8 T cells in ankylosing spondylitis. These receptors lack a known antigen. TCRdb called the 5' RACE reads again in MiXCR, with one record for every CDR3 protein. The sample shows roughly 490,000 distinct CDR3 sequences, roughly 5.3% of them seen only once. Study results and limitations: One TCR beta motif, made up of several highly homologous variants, appeared characteristic of ankylosing spondylitis blood.

What was sequenced was blood, either unsorted or a sorted T cell fraction (not recorded which). The receptor source for this set is a male donor with ankylosing spondylitis.

This clonotype was recorded at least ten times. This chain joins TRBV7-2 and TRBJ2-7; D gene uncertain. Germline CDR1 reads SGHTA; CDR2 reads FQGNSA. Trimming pared 1 base from V and 2 bases from J, leaving 3 bases between. There are 12 residues in the CDR3. The CDR3 DNA follows: TGTGCCAGCAGCTTAGACACCTACGAGCAGTACTTC. Residues: CASSLDTYEQYF.

V and J are TRBV6-4 and TRBJ2-1, with 11 positions matching TRBD2. This CDR3 is built from 15 residues. Per germline, CDR1 MRHNA and CDR2 SNTAGT. V shed 6 bases and J 10 bases; nucleotides not matched to a gene: 11. The CDR3: CASSITSGRWKEQFF. In DNA, the CDR3 is TGTGCCAGCAGCATTACTAGCGGGAGATGGAAGGAGCAGTTCTTC.

This clonotype was observed at least ten times. V is TRBV7-8 and J is TRBJ1-1; TRBD1 matches at 7 bases. This CDR3 has 14 amino acids. V lost 8 bases, J lost 0 bases, and 6 bases stayed unmatched. Looked up from germline, CDR1 is SGHVS and CDR2 is FQNEAQ. CDR3 coding DNA: TGTGCCAGCCGACAGGGACGAGTGAACACTGAAGCTTTCTTT. Residues: CASRQGRVNTEAFF.

This clonotype was seen many times. The genes are TRBV6-1 and TRBJ2-1, with D perhaps matching TRBD1 or TRBD2 (5 bases each). V lost 7 bases, J lost 3 bases, and 10 bases lay in between. Germline V gene lookup returns CDR1 MNHNS and CDR2 SASEGT. CDR3 length: 13 residues. CDR3 sequence reads: CASKQRGYNEQFF. The CDR3 bases are TGTGCCAGCAAGCAGAGGGGCTACAATGAGCAGTTCTTC.

This clonotype was found many times. This rearrangement joins TRBV24-1 to TRBJ1-2; D unresolved. Germline V gene data show CDR1 as KGHDR and CDR2 as SFDVKD. The CDR3 consists of 13 residues. V lost 5 bases to trimming and J lost 7 bases, with 13 bases between them. Written as DNA, the CDR3 is TGTGCCACCAGTGCTGGGGAAGGAAGTGGCTACACCTTC. Amino acids: CATSAGEGSGYTF.

There are many counts of this clonotype. The chain employs TRBV13 and TRBJ2-5, with a possible D match to TRBD1 (6 bases). This CDR3 region has 13 residues. CDR1 is PRHDT, CDR2 FYEKMQ, per germline (reference sequence). V was cut by 5 bases and J by 3 bases, with 10 bases left in between. The CDR3 spells CASSKNREETQYF. In nucleotides, the CDR3 is TGTGCCAGCAGCAAAAACAGGGAAGAGACCCAGTACTTC.

This clonotype has at least ten counts. The V call is TRBV7-2, the J call TRBJ1-4, with D hard to call. Trimming removed 5 bases from V and 11 bases from J, with 15 bases in between. The CDR3 covers 13 residues. The germline CDR1 and CDR2 sequences are SGHTA and FQGNSA. CDR3 amino acids: CASSVSTGGKLFF. DNA for the CDR3: TGTGCCAGCAGCGTCAGCACCGGTGGGAAACTGTTTTTT.

CDR3 protein: CSASGAQGVSYEQYF. DNA for the CDR3: TGCAGTGCGTCAGGTGCCCAGGGGGTCTCCTACGAGCAGTACTTC. The chain is built from TRBV20-1 and TRBJ2-7; the match to TRBD1 covers 7 bases. J lost 0 bases, V lost 6 bases, and 11 bases had no gene match. The V gene's germline CDR1 is DFQATT and CDR2 SNEGSKA (reference sequence). The CDR3 has 15 amino acids.

There are many counts of this clonotype. The rearrangement links TRBV20-1 to TRBJ2-3; tentatively, D is TRBD2 (6 bases). The length of the CDR3 is 13 residues. CDR1 and CDR2 (germline): DFQATT, SNEGSKA (reference sequence). Trimming left V 6 bases short and J 2 bases short, with 12 bases between. CDR3 DNA: TGCAGTGCGCGGGAAACCTTCACAGATACGCAGTATTTT. Translation gives CSARETFTDTQYF.

This clonotype was detected ten times or more. V is TRBV5-4 and J is TRBJ2-7, with D unclear. The germline V and J ends were trimmed by 0 bases and 6 bases, with 16 bases remaining between them. CDR3 length equals 15 residues. Germline V gene sequence: CDR1 SGHNT, CDR2 YYREEE (reference sequence). In DNA, the CDR3 is TGTGCCAGCAGCTTGGGAGTCCCCCCGGCGGCCGAGCAGTACTTC. Its translation: CASSLGVPPAAEQYF. The variable domain in full, completed from reference TRBV5-4 and TRBJ2-7, reads ETGVTQSPTHLIKTRGQQVTLRCSSQSGHNTVSWYQQALGQGPQFIFQYYREEENGRGNFPPRFSGLQFPNYSSELNVNALELDDSALYLCASSLGVPPAAEQYFGPGTRLTVT.

This clonotype has ten or more counts. V gene TRBV20-1 combines with J gene TRBJ2-7; D remains ambiguous. Looked up from germline, CDR1 is DFQATT and CDR2 is SNEGSKA (reference sequence). Trimming took off 0 bases at V and 0 bases at J, with 6 bases between the two ends. The CDR3 sequence is 13 residues long. The CDR3 protein is CSARDTISYEQYF. In DNA, the CDR3 is TGCAGTGCTAGAGACACTATCTCCTACGAGCAGTACTTC.

This clonotype has just a few counts. The chain is built from TRBV4-1 and TRBJ1-1; D unclear. Germline assignment: CDR1 MGHRA and CDR2 YSYEKL. The CDR3 length is 14 residues. V lost 3 bases and J lost 5, with 13 bases in between. In DNA form, the CDR3 reads TGCGCCAGCAGCCATCGGACGGAGCGGACTGAAGCTTTCTTT. Protein: CASSHRTERTEAFF.

The table lists this clonotype with many counts. The J gene is TRBJ1-2, the V gene TRBV29-1, with 9 bases that match TRBD1. The germline gives CDR1 SQVTM, CDR2 ANQGSEA. CDR3 length equals 12 residues. The J segment lost 7 bases and the V segment lost 7 bases, leaving 7 bases of the junction unmatched. The CDR3 spells CSAERQGGGYTF. The CDR3 nucleotides are TGCAGCGCCGAGCGACAGGGGGGTGGCTACACCTTC.

Ten or more counts support this clonotype. This chain uses TRBV7-8 with TRBJ1-6; 7 bases fit TRBD1. Losses at the gene ends were 4 bases for V and 9 bases for J; bases not matched to a gene: 9. Germline CDR1 reads SGHVS; CDR2 reads FQNEAQ. CDR3 length equals 15 residues. CDR3 nucleotide sequence: TGTGCCAGCAGCTCGGGACAGACCGGCGGTTCACCCCTCCACTTT. Translation: CASSSGQTGGSPLHF.

This clonotype was counted many times. The CDR3 nucleotides read TGTGCCAGCAGCCACCGAGGGTCAGATACGCAGTATTTT. Its translation is CASSHRGSDTQYF. This sequence joins TRBV9 and TRBJ2-3; D perhaps matches TRBD2 (5 bases). The V gene lost 4 bases and the J gene lost 4 bases, with 10 bases spanning the gap. Germline-derived CDR1 and CDR2 are SGDLS and YYNGEE. The CDR3 spans 13 residues.

This chain links TRBV4-2 with TRBJ2-7; 8 bases are shared with TRBD2. J was trimmed by 5 bases and V by 1 base; bases with no gene match: 13. This CDR3 contains 17 residues. Germline CDR1 reads LGHNA; CDR2 reads YNFKEQ. CDR3 loop: CASSQGGIGTRTNEQYF. CDR3 bases: TGTGCCAGCAGCCAAGGAGGGATAGGGACTAGGACCAACGAGCAGTACTTC.

This clonotype came up many times. This chain links TRBV4-1 with TRBJ2-2; 7 nucleotides align to TRBD1. Unmatched junction bases numbered 9, after V lost 6 bases and J lost 2 bases. There are 16 residues in the CDR3. Germline V lookup: CDR1 MGHRA, CDR2 YSYEKL. The CDR3 coding sequence is TGCGCCAGCAGGCGAGAGGGGGCCCGAAACACCGGGGAGCTGTTTTTT. Translation: CASRREGARNTGELFF.

This clonotype was recorded at least ten times. The chain combines TRBV29-1 with TRBJ2-1; 9 bases fit TRBD1. The CDR3 is 14 amino acids. The trim removed 7 bases at V and 9 bases at J, leaving 13 bases unmatched. Germline V gene data show CDR1 as SQVTM and CDR2 as ANQGSEA. The CDR3 bases are TGCAGCGCCGGACAGGGGTTGATCTTCCGTGAGCAGTTCTTC. Translated: CSAGQGLIFREQFF.

This clonotype was detected many times. The chain employs TRBV5-1 and TRBJ1-1, with 11 bases matching TRBD1. The CDR3 is 13 amino acids. Germline V gene data show CDR1 as SGHRS and CDR2 as YFSETQ. Trimming removed 2 bases from V and 10 bases from J; junction bases left unmatched: 4. CDR3 DNA sequence: TGCGCCAGCAGCTTCGGACAGGGGGCGTCAGCTTTCTTT. It yields the protein CASSFGQGASAFF.

This clonotype was observed many times. The chain is built from TRBV6-1 and TRBJ1-1; maybe TRBD1 (5 bases). The CDR3 spans 15 residues. Trimming left V 8 bases short and J 3 bases short, with 19 bases between. Germline-derived CDR1 and CDR2 are MNHNS and SASEGT. The CDR3 region has the DNA TGTGCCAGCGTGGTCGGTGGGGGAGCGGACACTGAAGCTTTCTTT. Its protein product is CASVVGGGADTEAFF.

This clonotype has a handful of counts. The V call is TRBV27, the J call TRBJ2-2; TRBD2 matches at 12 bases. The germline V gene has CDR1 MNHEY and CDR2 SMNVEV (reference sequence). With V trimmed by 5 bases and J by 4 bases, 11 bases remained unmatched. CDR3 size: 18 residues. CDR3 DNA sequence: TGTGCCAGCAGTCCCTGGACTAGCGGGATATTAAGCACCGGGGAGCTGTTTTTT. It yields the protein CASSPWTSGILSTGELFF.

This clonotype was seen repeatedly, ten times or more. The genes are TRBV20-1 and TRBJ2-2; D uncertain. Between the trimmed V and J ends, which lost 0 bases and 5 bases, there was a span of 13 bases. The CDR3 contains 15 residues. Germline values: CDR1 DFQATT, CDR2 SNEGSKA (reference sequence). The CDR3, as DNA: TGCAGTGCTAGAGATGGCAAAAGGCCAACCGGGGAGCTGTTTTTT. This encodes CSARDGKRPTGELFF.

This clonotype came up many times. V gene TRBV28 combines with J gene TRBJ1-1; D unresolved. This CDR3 has 15 amino acids. CDR1 is MDHEN and CDR2 is SYDVKM in the germline V gene. V was trimmed by 3 bases and J by 2 bases, leaving 13 bases between them. The CDR3 bases are TGTGCCAGCAGTTTTCGTTCAGTACGTAACACTGAAGCTTTCTTT. Amino acids: CASSFRSVRNTEAFF.

This clonotype was seen ten or more times. This chain links TRBV18 with TRBJ1-4, with D unresolved. Germline CDR1 and CDR2: KGHSH and LQKENI. With 3 bases removed from V and 1 base from J, the gap between germline ends came to 6 bases. This CDR3 has 14 amino acids. The CDR3 loop reads CASSPSGTNEKLFF. The CDR3 nucleotides read TGTGCCAGCTCACCCTCGGGAACTAATGAAAAACTGTTTTTT.

This clonotype was detected ten times or more. The rearrangement uses TRBV20-1 and TRBJ2-1; TRBD2 matches 8 bases. The CDR3 loop spans 12 amino acids. The V gene's germline CDR1 is DFQATT and CDR2 SNEGSKA (reference sequence). The V and J ends lost 6 bases and 12 bases, in that order; junction bases with no gene match: 10. The CDR3, as DNA: TGCAGTGCCTCTACTAGCGGAGGGTGGCAGTTCTTC. This translates into CSASTSGGWQFF.